Listed below are T cell receptor beta chains from one sample, sequenced in a study of blood T cell repertoires in COVID-19. Generated by immunoSEQ multiplex PCR, the TCRdb table keeps only in-frame clones and is missing some. The table lists about 140,000 clones, 86% of them singletons. Source material: peripheral blood. Every receptor here comes from a woman aged 60-75 years with acute or convalescent COVID-19. Both conserved end residues are part of each CDR3. Fields, in order: CDR3 DNA, CDR3 protein, J gene, V gene, clone size, D gene. D genes are given only for firm matches. Expanded clones get a size class; other rows say once, few or many, or leave the size out.

DNA: TGTGCCAGCAGCCGCTTCGGTTCACCCCTCCACTTT; CDR3: CASSRFGSPLHF; J: TRBJ1-6; V: TRBV6-5; size: NA; D: NA
DNA: TGTGCCAGCAGTCGGGGACAGAATTCACCCCTCCACTTT; CDR3: CASSRGQNSPLHF; J: TRBJ1-6; V: TRBV7-9; size: once; D: TRBD1
DNA: TGTGCCACCAGCAGAGCCCACAGGGCTGCGTCCTCTGGGGCCAACGTCCTGACTTTC; CDR3: CATSRAHRAASSGANVLTF; J: TRBJ2-6; V: TRBV15; size: once; D: NA
DNA: TGTGCCAGCAGCTCTACACGGACAGGGACCTACGAGCAGTACTTC; CDR3: CASSSTRTGTYEQYF; J: TRBJ2-7; V: TRBV5-8; size: NA; D: TRBD1
DNA: TGTGCCATCCAGGGACTAGCGGCCCCCTACAATGAGCAGTTCTTC; CDR3: CAIQGLAAPYNEQFF; J: TRBJ2-1; V: TRBV10-3; size: NA; D: TRBD2
DNA: TGTGCCAGCACCCAACAGGCAGGGGACTACGAGCAGTACTTC; CDR3: CASTQQAGDYEQYF; J: TRBJ2-7; V: TRBV7-2; size: NA; D: NA
DNA: TGTGCCAGCAGCCCCGGTCGGAGCGGGGGGGACCAAGAGACCCAGTACTTC; CDR3: CASSPGRSGGDQETQYF; J: TRBJ2-5; V: TRBV3-1/TRBV3-2; size: NA; D: TRBD2
DNA: TGCAAGGCAGGGGAAATGAACACTGAAGCTTTCTTT; CDR3: CKAGEMNTEAFF; J: TRBJ1-1; V: TRBV28; size: few; D: NA
DNA: TGTGCCAGCAGTTCCTTCGGACAGGGTAAGGCTGAAGCTTTCTTT; CDR3: CASSSFGQGKAEAFF; J: TRBJ1-1; V: TRBV6-2/TRBV6-3; size: NA; D: TRBD1
DNA: TGCGCCAGCAGCCAAGATCTACGCCTAGCGGGGGACTCTAGCACAGATACGCAGTATTTT; CDR3: CASSQDLRLAGDSSTDTQYF; J: TRBJ2-3; V: TRBV4-1; size: few; D: TRBD2
DNA: TGTGCCAGCAGTCCGGAGGGGACAGTTTACTACGAGCAGTACTTC; CDR3: CASSPEGTVYYEQYF; J: TRBJ2-7; V: TRBV28; size: NA; D: NA
DNA: TGCGCCAGCAGCTTGGCAGTCTCTGGGGCCAACGTCCTGACTTTC; CDR3: CASSLAVSGANVLTF; J: TRBJ2-6; V: TRBV5-1; size: NA; D: NA
DNA: TGTGCCAGCAGCTCGGGACACCCAGGGCTAGAACTGTTTTTT; CDR3: CASSSGHPGLELFF; J: TRBJ1-4; V: TRBV14; size: NA; D: NA
DNA: TGTGCCAGCAGCCAAGATGGGCGAGCTAACTATGGCTACACCTTC; CDR3: CASSQDGRANYGYTF; J: TRBJ1-2; V: TRBV4-2; size: NA; D: NA
DNA: TGTGCCAGCAGACTGATACAGGGAGTCAATCAGCCCCAGCATTTT; CDR3: CASRLIQGVNQPQHF; J: TRBJ1-5; V: TRBV28; size: once; D: NA
DNA: TGTGCCTGGAGTGTATTCAAGACCCAGTACTTC; CDR3: CAWSVFKTQYF; J: TRBJ2-5; V: TRBV30; size: many; D: NA
DNA: TGTGCCAGCAGCCTTCTTGGCTCGGGTAATTCACCCCTCCACTTT; CDR3: CASSLLGSGNSPLHF; J: TRBJ1-6; V: TRBV11-3; size: few; D: NA
DNA: TGTGCCAGCAGCCAAACGGGCAGGGGGCAAGAAAAACTGTTTTTT; CDR3: CASSQTGRGQEKLFF; J: TRBJ1-4; V: TRBV2; size: NA; D: TRBD1
DNA: TGCGCCAGCAGCCAAGATCTGGGCAGGGGAATTGAAAAACTGTTTTTT; CDR3: CASSQDLGRGIEKLFF; J: TRBJ1-4; V: TRBV4-1; size: NA; D: NA
DNA: TGTGCCAGCAGTTTAGGGTCGCGGGGGACTCGCCAAGAGACCCAGTACTTC; CDR3: CASSLGSRGTRQETQYF; J: TRBJ2-5; V: TRBV27; size: NA; D: TRBD2
DNA: TGTGCCAGCTCAGTTCAGGCGAACACCGGGGAGCTGTTTTTT; CDR3: CASSVQANTGELFF; J: TRBJ2-2; V: TRBV18; size: NA; D: NA
DNA: TGTGCCAGCAGCCCCTGGGCTAGCGGATTAGAAGAGACCCAGTACTTC; CDR3: CASSPWASGLEETQYF; J: TRBJ2-5; V: TRBV28; size: once; D: TRBD2
DNA: TGCGCCAGCAGCTTGACCGGGACTAGCGTCAGTAATGAGCAGTTCTTC; CDR3: CASSLTGTSVSNEQFF; J: TRBJ2-1; V: TRBV5-1; size: NA; D: TRBD2
DNA: TGCGCCAGCAGCTTCACACATACGTCGACAGGGGGGGACGAGCAGTACTTC; CDR3: CASSFTHTSTGGDEQYF; J: TRBJ2-7; V: TRBV5-1; size: NA; D: TRBD1
DNA: TGTGCCACCAGCAGAGATCGGGTGACAGACGAAGCTTTCTTT; CDR3: CATSRDRVTDEAFF; J: TRBJ1-1; V: TRBV15; size: NA; D: NA
DNA: TGTGCCAGCAGCCCGCAGGGGGATGAGCAGTTCTTC; CDR3: CASSPQGDEQFF; J: TRBJ2-1; V: TRBV13; size: NA; D: TRBD1